The 30 T cell receptor beta chains given below trace back to one sample, sequenced in a study of TIL therapy for anti-PD-1-resistant metastatic lung cancer. Sequencing used immunoSEQ v3. The repertoire was sequenced with immunoSEQ multiplex PCR; TCRdb's copy has only in-frame clones and lacks some. Of some 52,000 clones listed, 79% are singletons. As to time point: pre-treatment sample, taken before nivolumab and TIL therapy. The source material was blood, sampled at baseline. These receptors came from a woman aged 25-80 years with non-small cell lung cancer.

A few counts support this clone. The chain employs TRBV4-1 and TRBJ2-7; perhaps TRBD1 as D (5 bases). The CDR3 runs to 15 residues. The V end was cut by 0 bases, the J end by 3 bases, with 12 bases between. From germline, CDR1 is MGHRA and CDR2 YSYEKL. The DNA for the CDR3 is TGCGCCAGCAGCCAAGATAGGTCCAGGGACTACGAGCAGTACTTC. Translating it yields CASSQDRSRDYEQYF.

V is TRBV4-1 and J is TRBJ1-2, with TRBD1 matching over 7 bases. The CDR3 extends over 15 amino acids. Germline V gene data show CDR1 as MGHRA and CDR2 as YSYEKL. V was pared by 0 bases and J by 0 bases, with 1 base of the junction left unmatched. The CDR3 bases are TGCGCCAGCAGCCAAGAAGACAGGGCTAACTATGGCTACACCTTC. It codes for CASSQEDRANYGYTF.

The chain employs TRBV10-3 and TRBJ1-2, with 10 bases aligning to TRBD1. CDR1 is ENHRY, CDR2 SYGVKD, per germline. The CDR3 is 14 amino acids. Trimming at V came to 8 bases and at J to 4 bases, leaving 7 bases not matched to a gene. The CDR3 loop is CAILRDRGVYGYTF. In DNA, the CDR3 is TGTGCCATCCTCCGGGACAGGGGAGTCTATGGCTACACCTTC.

This chain uses TRBV19 with TRBJ2-5, with D uncertain. The V gene lost 5 bases and the J gene lost 3 bases, with 10 bases spanning the gap. The CDR3 length is 13 residues. CDR1 and CDR2 (germline): LNHDA, SQIVND (reference sequence). The chain's CDR3 is CASSETGEETQYF. In DNA, the CDR3 is TGTGCCAGTAGTGAAACTGGGGAAGAGACCCAGTACTTC.

This chain links TRBV5-1 with TRBJ2-5; D possibly corresponds to TRBD1 (6 bases). CDR3 length equals 15 residues. V was cut by 1 base and J by 5 bases, with 15 bases left in between. Germline loops: CDR1 SGHRS, CDR2 YFSETQ. Here the CDR3 reads CASSLSLVRGETQYF. DNA of the CDR3: TGCGCCAGCAGCTTGTCCCTAGTAAGGGGGGAGACCCAGTACTTC.

V is TRBV2 and J is TRBJ2-1; the D gene is possibly TRBD2 (6 bases). The CDR3 extends over 15 amino acids. Per the germline V gene, CDR1 is SNHLY and CDR2 is FYNNEI. V gave up 3 bases and J gave up 1 base, with 10 bases separating them. In nucleotides, the CDR3 is TGTGCCAGCAGTGAGGAGGGATGGTCCTACAATGAGCAGTTCTTC. Its translation is CASSEEGWSYNEQFF.

This clone was observed a single time. V and J are TRBV6-4 and TRBJ2-3; no reliable D call. V lost 2 bases, J lost 2 bases, and 5 bases lay in between. This CDR3 contains 13 residues. The germline gives CDR1 MRHNA, CDR2 SNTAGT. CDR3 sequence (DNA): TGTGCCAGCAGTGACGACATCACAGATACGCAGTATTTT. Translation: CASSDDITDTQYF.

This clone showed up just once. The rearrangement joins TRBV11-3 to TRBJ1-5; 10 bases line up with TRBD1. The CDR3 covers 17 residues. J was trimmed by 7 bases and V by 4 bases; bases with no gene match: 13. Germline V CDR1 and CDR2: SGHNT, YENEEA. CDR3 protein: CASSSHRTGQGGQPQHF. DNA of the CDR3: TGTGCCAGCAGCTCCCACCGAACTGGACAGGGGGGCCAGCCCCAGCATTTT.

This chain connects TRBV20-1 to TRBJ1-2; unclear D gene. Germline V gene lookup returns CDR1 DFQATT and CDR2 SNEGSKA (reference sequence). Trimming cost V 5 bases and J 7 bases, with 11 bases left between them. CDR3 length: 11 residues. CDR3 sequence (DNA): TGCAGTGCTCCGGAGGGTCCTGGCTACACCTTC. It translates to CSAPEGPGYTF.

The chain links TRBV2 to TRBJ1-5, with D perhaps matching TRBD1 (5 bases). Trimming removed 5 bases from V and 3 bases from J, with 11 bases in between. This CDR3 is built from 14 residues. CDR1 and CDR2 from the germline V gene are SNHLY and FYNNEI. This CDR3 is CASSYTGDNQPQHF. CDR3 coding DNA: TGTGCCAGCAGTTACACAGGAGACAATCAGCCCCAGCATTTT.

The J gene is TRBJ2-7, the V gene TRBV5-1, with 8 bases aligning to TRBD1. The CDR3 runs to 14 residues. Germline assignment: CDR1 SGHRS and CDR2 YFSETQ. With V trimmed by 3 bases and J by 3 bases, 5 bases remained unmatched. Here the CDR3 DNA reads TGCGCCAGCAGCTCCCGGGACAGGCGCTACGAGCAGTACTTC. Residues: CASSSRDRRYEQYF.

This clone showed up just once. The chain employs TRBV27 and TRBJ2-3; 7 bases line up with TRBD1. This CDR3 region has 16 residues. From germline, CDR1 is MNHEY and CDR2 SMNVEV (reference sequence). J was trimmed by 3 bases and V by 6 bases; bases with no gene match: 12. The DNA for the CDR3 is TGTGCCAGCAGGCCCCTACAGGGGTTTGGGACAGATACGCAGTATTTT. Translating it yields CASRPLQGFGTDTQYF.

The rearrangement links TRBV19 to TRBJ2-1; D perhaps matches TRBD2 (5 bases). Between the trimmed V and J ends, which lost 2 bases and 7 bases, there was a span of 15 bases. The length of the CDR3 is 15 residues. The germline CDR1 and CDR2 sequences are LNHDA and SQIVND (reference sequence). The CDR3 loop reads CASSISKDSGNEQFF. Written as DNA, the CDR3 is TGTGCCAGTAGTATATCGAAGGACTCTGGAAATGAGCAGTTCTTC.

The chain joins TRBV27 to TRBJ1-4, with a weak D call TRBD1 (5 bases). This CDR3 contains 19 residues. V lost 5 bases, J lost 0 bases, and 22 bases lay in between. Germline V gene sequence: CDR1 MNHEY, CDR2 SMNVEV (reference sequence). The CDR3 sequence: CASSPSGGVRVATNEKLFF. CDR3 DNA sequence: TGTGCCAGCAGTCCGTCGGGGGGGGTCAGGGTAGCAACTAATGAAAAACTGTTTTTT.

The genes are TRBV4-3 and TRBJ1-2; TRBD1 aligns across 11 bases. The CDR3 loop spans 15 amino acids. The V gene's germline CDR1 is LGHNA and CDR2 YSLEER. V gave up 1 base and J gave up 6 bases; unmatched junction bases: 4. The CDR3 region is CASSQAGQGANGYTF. The CDR3 bases are TGCGCCAGCAGCCAAGCCGGACAGGGGGCTAATGGCTACACCTTC.

V is TRBV7-2 and J is TRBJ2-7; maybe TRBD2 (6 bases). Germline lookup yields CDR1 SGHTA and CDR2 FQGNSA. This CDR3 region has 16 residues. V lost 1 base and J 1 base, leaving 14 bases between the germline ends. CDR3 sequence: CASSLVSGWQSYEQYF. In DNA, the CDR3 is TGTGCCAGCAGCTTAGTTAGCGGATGGCAATCCTACGAGCAGTACTTC.

This clone was seen a single time. This chain connects TRBV4-1 to TRBJ2-7; D tentatively fits TRBD1 or TRBD2 (7 bases each). In germline, CDR1 is MGHRA, CDR2 YSYEKL. V shed 4 bases and J shed 6 bases, with 22 bases lying between them. CDR3 length: 16 residues. The CDR3 coding sequence is TGCGCCAGCAGCCCCCGGCGCCTTGACAGGGAGGGCGAGCAGTACTTC. It codes for CASSPRRLDREGEQYF.

The rearrangement uses TRBV7-2 and TRBJ2-5; TRBD2 aligns across 9 bases. In germline, CDR1 is SGHTA, CDR2 FQGNSA. V gave up 6 bases and J gave up 3 bases; unmatched junction bases: 5. The CDR3 sequence is 14 residues long. CDR3 residues: CASRRGGGEETQYF. The CDR3 DNA sequence: TGTGCCAGCAGGCGGGGGGGCGGTGAAGAGACCCAGTACTTC.

The genes are TRBV7-2 and TRBJ2-7, with D perhaps TRBD1 or TRBD2 (5 bases each). V was cut by 6 bases and J by 7 bases, with 19 bases left in between. The CDR3 has 14 amino acids. Germline assignment: CDR1 SGHTA and CDR2 FQGNSA. The CDR3 coding sequence is TGTGCCAGCAGTCCTCCGGGACGGCCAGAGGAGCAGTACTTC. Protein product: CASSPPGRPEEQYF. Complete variable domain (other parts from reference TRBV7-2 and TRBJ2-7): GAGVSQSPSNKVTEKGKDVELRCDPISGHTALYWYRQSLGQGLEFLIYFQGNSAPDKSGLPSDRFSAERTGGSVSTLTIQRTQQEDSAVYLCASSPPGRPEEQYFGPGTRLTVT.

This clone was found a few times. The junction does not match germline at one end; this may be a read error. The chain links TRBV6-1 to TRBJ2-7, with D maybe TRBD1 (6 bases). The germline V gene encodes CDR1 MNHNS and CDR2 SASEGT. The CDR3 length is 15 residues. The CDR3 here is CASREGSDSTYEQYF. The CDR3 bases are TGTGCCAGCAGGGAAGGTTCGGACAGTACCTACGAGCAGTACTTC.

This clone came up a few times. The chain employs TRBV7-9 and TRBJ1-2, with a weak D call TRBD1 (5 bases). This CDR3 has 15 amino acids. The V end lost 5 bases, the J end lost 8 bases, and 21 bases lay between the germline ends. Germline-derived CDR1 and CDR2 are SEHNR and FQNEAQ (reference sequence). The CDR3 loop reads CASSPRGQERSGYTF. In DNA form, the CDR3 reads TGTGCCAGCAGCCCGAGAGGACAAGAAAGGTCGGGCTACACCTTC.

The CDR3 DNA reads as TGTGCCAGCAGTATAGAGGCAGGAAACTACAATGAGCAGTTCTTC. It encodes CASSIEAGNYNEQFF. The chain carries TRBV27 and TRBJ2-1, with D unresolved. The CDR3 runs to 15 residues. V lost 5 bases and J lost 3, with 14 bases in between. The germline gives CDR1 MNHEY, CDR2 SMNVEV (reference sequence).

This clone showed up just once. The CDR3 DNA sequence: TGTGCCAGCAGAGTCCAGGGGAGTCTCACCTATGGCTACACCTTC. Its translation is CASRVQGSLTYGYTF. The gene calls are TRBV2 and TRBJ1-2; TRBD1 might be the D (6 bases). Trimming cost V 6 bases and J 4 bases, with 18 bases left between them. The CDR3 has 15 residues. Per germline, CDR1 SNHLY and CDR2 FYNNEI.

The chain recombines TRBV5-1 with TRBJ1-1; D unclear. In germline, CDR1 is SGHRS, CDR2 YFSETQ. V gave up 4 bases and J gave up 0 bases, with 13 bases separating them. The CDR3 consists of 15 residues. This CDR3 is CASSPPTGMNTEAFF. The CDR3 bases are TGCGCCAGCAGCCCCCCGACGGGAATGAACACTGAAGCTTTCTTT.

This sequence joins TRBV28 and TRBJ2-7, with 7 positions matching TRBD1. CDR3 size: 14 residues. The J segment lost 1 base and the V segment lost 3 bases, leaving 3 bases of the junction unmatched. CDR1 and CDR2 (germline): MDHEN, SYDVKM. The CDR3 spells CASSFNRGSYEQYF. DNA for the CDR3: TGTGCCAGCAGTTTTAACAGGGGATCCTACGAGCAGTACTTC.

The V gene is TRBV7-9, the J gene TRBJ2-2; no clear D. The CDR3 runs 12 residues. Trimming removed 5 bases at V and 3 bases at J, with 4 bases between. Germline lookup yields CDR1 SEHNR and CDR2 FQNEAQ (reference sequence). The CDR3 DNA is TGTGCCAGCAGCCAGGACACCGGGGAGCTGTTTTTT. Amino acids: CASSQDTGELFF.

The chain joins TRBV16 to TRBJ2-7; D is unclear. V shed 0 bases and J shed 2 bases, with 5 bases lying between them. There are 13 residues in the CDR3. Germline values: CDR1 KGHSY, CDR2 FQNENV. The CDR3: CASSQSTAYEQYF. Here the CDR3 DNA reads TGTGCCAGCAGCCAATCGACCGCCTACGAGCAGTACTTC.

This sequence joins TRBV9 and TRBJ2-7; TRBD1 matches at 9 bases. Germline-derived CDR1 and CDR2 are SGDLS and YYNGEE. The junction had 4 bases not matched to a gene; V was cut back by 4 bases and J by 5 bases. There are 13 residues in the CDR3. Written as DNA, the CDR3 is TGTGCCAGCAGCCCCTGGGACAGGGACGAGCAGTACTTC. Its translation: CASSPWDRDEQYF. The whole variable domain, filled in from reference TRBV9 and TRBJ2-7, reads DSGVTQTPKHLITATGQRVTLRCSPRSGDLSVYWYQQSLDQGLQFLIQYYNGEERAKGNILERFSAQQFPDLHSELNLSSLELGDSALYFCASSPWDRDEQYFGPGTRLTVT.

This chain links TRBV18 with TRBJ2-5; D may be TRBD1 (6 bases). CDR1 is KGHSH and CDR2 is LQKENI in the germline V gene. V was pared by 2 bases and J by 5 bases, with 21 bases between. CDR3 length: 17 residues. CDR3 DNA: TGTGCCAGCTCACCATTAATGTTTACAGGGCTGGATGAGACCCAGTACTTC. Translation gives CASSPLMFTGLDETQYF.

The CDR3, as DNA: TGTGCCACCACCCCGAACAGGGATCAGCGAGGCTACACCTTC. This encodes CATTPNRDQRGYTF. J is TRBJ1-2 and V is TRBV15, with D tentatively TRBD1 (6 bases). V lost 7 bases to trimming and J lost 8 bases, with 20 bases between them. CDR3 size: 14 residues. Germline loops: CDR1 LNHNV, CDR2 YYDKDF (reference sequence).